The clone carrying this T cell receptor (beta chain) was found a few times. The antigen is not known. The record originates from a study of beta chain features in type 1 diabetes. The investigators reverse transcribed all of the isolated RNA, so they sequenced expressed TCRB transcripts. Profiling relied on immunoSEQ multiplex PCR, and the TCRdb table lists in-frame clones only, not all of them. The sample shows hundreds of thousands of clones, around 12% of them seen only once. Study-wide points: Sequencing from cDNA could over-represent high-TCR-expressing cells. Moderate yet significant TCRB CDR3 shortening was seen in Type 1 diabetes patients in all four CD4+ subsets.

The receptor's source is a man younger than 35 in good health. Source material: naive CD4+ T cells from blood.

CDR3 loop: CASSASGRGYREQFF. The CDR3, as DNA: TGTGCCAGCAGTGCCAGCGGGAGGGGGTACAGGGAGCAGTTCTTC. The chain is built from TRBV2 and TRBJ2-1; 10 bases align to TRBD2. The germline V gene has CDR1 SNHLY and CDR2 FYNNEI. The CDR3 is 15 residues long. V dropped 4 bases and J dropped 10; count of bases not matched to a gene: 10.